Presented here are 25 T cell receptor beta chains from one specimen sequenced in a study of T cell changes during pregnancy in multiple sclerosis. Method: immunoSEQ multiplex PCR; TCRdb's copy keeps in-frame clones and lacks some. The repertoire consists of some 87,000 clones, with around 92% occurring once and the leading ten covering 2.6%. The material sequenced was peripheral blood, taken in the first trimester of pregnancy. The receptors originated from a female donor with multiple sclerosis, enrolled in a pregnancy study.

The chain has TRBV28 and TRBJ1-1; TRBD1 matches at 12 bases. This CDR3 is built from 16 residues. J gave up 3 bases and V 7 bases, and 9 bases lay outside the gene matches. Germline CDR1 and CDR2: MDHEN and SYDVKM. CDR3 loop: CASTTGTGGWDTEAFF. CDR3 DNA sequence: TGTGCCAGCACTACCGGGACAGGGGGCTGGGACACTGAAGCTTTCTTT.

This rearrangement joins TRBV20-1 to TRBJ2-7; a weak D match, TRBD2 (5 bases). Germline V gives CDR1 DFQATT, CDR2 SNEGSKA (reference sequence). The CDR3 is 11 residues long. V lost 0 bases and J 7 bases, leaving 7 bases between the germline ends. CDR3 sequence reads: CSARDRREQYF. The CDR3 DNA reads TGCAGTGCTAGAGATCGGAGGGAGCAGTACTTC.

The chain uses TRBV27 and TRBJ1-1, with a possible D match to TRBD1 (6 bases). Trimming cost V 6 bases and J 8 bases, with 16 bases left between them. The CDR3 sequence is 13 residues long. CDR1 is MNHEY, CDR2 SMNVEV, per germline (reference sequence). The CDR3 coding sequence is TGTGCCAGCAGCCCCCTGCAGGGGTTCGAAGCTTTCTTT. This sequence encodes CASSPLQGFEAFF.

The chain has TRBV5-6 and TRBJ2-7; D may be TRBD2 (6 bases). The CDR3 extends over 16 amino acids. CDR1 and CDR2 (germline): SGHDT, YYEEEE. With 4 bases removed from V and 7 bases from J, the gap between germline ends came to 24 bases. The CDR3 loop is CASSATGAWGRGEQYF. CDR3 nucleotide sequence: TGTGCCAGCAGCGCTACCGGGGCCTGGGGTCGGGGGGAGCAGTACTTC.

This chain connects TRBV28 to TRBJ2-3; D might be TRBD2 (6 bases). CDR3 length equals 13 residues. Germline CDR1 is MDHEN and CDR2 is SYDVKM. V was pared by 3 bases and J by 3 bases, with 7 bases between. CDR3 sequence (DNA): TGTGCCAGCAGTTTCCTAGCGACAGATACGCAGTATTTT. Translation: CASSFLATDTQYF. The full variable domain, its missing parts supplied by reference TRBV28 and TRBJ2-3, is DVKVTQSSRYLVKRTGEKVFLECVQDMDHENMFWYRQDPGLGLRLIYFSYDVKMKEKGDIPEGYSVSREKKERFSLILESASTNQTSMYLCASSFLATDTQYFGPGTRLTVL.

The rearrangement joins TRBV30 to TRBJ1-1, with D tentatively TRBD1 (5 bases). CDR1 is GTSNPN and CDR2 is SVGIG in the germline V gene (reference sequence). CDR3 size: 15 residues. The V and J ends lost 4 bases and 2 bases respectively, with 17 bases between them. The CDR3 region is CAWTPIAGLNTEAFF. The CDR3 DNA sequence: TGTGCCTGGACCCCCATCGCGGGACTAAACACTGAAGCTTTCTTT.

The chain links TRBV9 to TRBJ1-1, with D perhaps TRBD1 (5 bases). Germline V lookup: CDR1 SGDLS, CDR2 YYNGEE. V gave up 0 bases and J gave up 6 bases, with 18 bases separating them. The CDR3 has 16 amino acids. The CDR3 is CASSVVTARAGAEAFF. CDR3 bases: TGTGCCAGCAGCGTAGTAACCGCCAGGGCCGGCGCTGAAGCTTTCTTT.

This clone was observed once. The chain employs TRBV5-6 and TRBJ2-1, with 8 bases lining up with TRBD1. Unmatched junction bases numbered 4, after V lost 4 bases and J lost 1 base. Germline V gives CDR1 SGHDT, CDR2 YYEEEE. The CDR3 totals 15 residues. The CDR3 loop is CASSRQGPSYNEQFF. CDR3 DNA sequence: TGTGCCAGCAGCCGACAGGGGCCGTCCTACAATGAGCAGTTCTTC.

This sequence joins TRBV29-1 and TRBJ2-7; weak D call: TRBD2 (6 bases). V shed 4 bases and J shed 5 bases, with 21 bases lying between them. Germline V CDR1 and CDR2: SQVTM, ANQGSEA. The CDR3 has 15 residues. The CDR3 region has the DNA TGCAGCGTTGGTGGGGGGAGGCAACTCGTCCACGAGCAGTACTTC. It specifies CSVGGGRQLVHEQYF.

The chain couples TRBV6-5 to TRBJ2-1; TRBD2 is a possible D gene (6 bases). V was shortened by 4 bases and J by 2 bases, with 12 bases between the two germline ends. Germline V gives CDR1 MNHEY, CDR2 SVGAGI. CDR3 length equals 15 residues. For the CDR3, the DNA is TGTGCCAGCAGTTCCGGGAGTTGGGCCTACAATGAGCAGTTCTTC. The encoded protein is CASSSGSWAYNEQFF.

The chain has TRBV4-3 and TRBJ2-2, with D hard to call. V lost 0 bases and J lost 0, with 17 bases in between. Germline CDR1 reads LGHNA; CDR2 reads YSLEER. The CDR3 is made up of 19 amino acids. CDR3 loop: CASSQEKKYLSSNTGELFF. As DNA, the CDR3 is TGCGCCAGCAGCCAAGAAAAGAAATATTTGAGCTCGAACACCGGGGAGCTGTTTTTT.

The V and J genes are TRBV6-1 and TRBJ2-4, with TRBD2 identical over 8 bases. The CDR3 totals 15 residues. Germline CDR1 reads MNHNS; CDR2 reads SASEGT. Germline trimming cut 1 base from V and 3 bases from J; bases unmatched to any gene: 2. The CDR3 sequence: CASSEVAGGKNIQYF. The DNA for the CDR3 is TGTGCCAGCAGTGAAGTGGCGGGGGGCAAAAACATTCAGTACTTC.

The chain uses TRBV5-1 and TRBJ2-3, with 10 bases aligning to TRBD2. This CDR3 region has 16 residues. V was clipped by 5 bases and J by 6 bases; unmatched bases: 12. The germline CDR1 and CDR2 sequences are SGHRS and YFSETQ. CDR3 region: CASRSRTSGSGDTQYF. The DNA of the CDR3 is TGCGCCAGCAGATCCAGGACTAGCGGCTCTGGGGATACGCAGTATTTT. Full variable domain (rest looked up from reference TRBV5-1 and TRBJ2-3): KAGVTQTPRYLIKTRGQQVTLSCSPISGHRSVSWYQQTPGQGLQFLFEYFSETQRNKGNFPGRFSGRQFSNSRSEMNVSTLELGDSALYLCASRSRTSGSGDTQYFGPGTRLTVL.

This chain's CDR3 is CASSSTGTGGFYEQYF. DNA of the CDR3: TGTGCCAGCAGCTCAACCGGGACAGGGGGCTTCTACGAGCAGTACTTC. The gene calls are TRBV11-2 and TRBJ2-7; 12 bases align to TRBD1. The V gene end was trimmed by 4 bases and the J gene end by 3 bases; junction bases not matched to a gene: 7. The CDR3 has 16 residues. The germline CDR1 and CDR2 sequences are SGHAT and FQNNGV.

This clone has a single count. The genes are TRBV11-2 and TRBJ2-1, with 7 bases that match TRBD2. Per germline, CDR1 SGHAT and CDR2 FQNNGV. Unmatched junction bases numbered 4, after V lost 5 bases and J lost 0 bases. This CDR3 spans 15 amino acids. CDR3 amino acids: CASSAGLSSYNEQFF. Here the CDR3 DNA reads TGTGCCAGCAGCGCGGGACTAAGCTCCTACAATGAGCAGTTCTTC.

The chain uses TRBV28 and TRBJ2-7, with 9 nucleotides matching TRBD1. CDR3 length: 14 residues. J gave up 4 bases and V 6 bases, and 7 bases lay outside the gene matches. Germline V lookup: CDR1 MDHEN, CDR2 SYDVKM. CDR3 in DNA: TGTGCCAGCAGGACAGGGGGGGCAGAATACGAGCAGTACTTC. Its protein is CASRTGGAEYEQYF.

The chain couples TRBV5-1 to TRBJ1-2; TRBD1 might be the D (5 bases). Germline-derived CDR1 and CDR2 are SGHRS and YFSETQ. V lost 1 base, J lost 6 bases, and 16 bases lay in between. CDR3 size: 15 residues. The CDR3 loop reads CASSLIMAGDNGYTF. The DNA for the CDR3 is TGCGCCAGCAGCTTGATCATGGCGGGGGATAATGGCTACACCTTC.

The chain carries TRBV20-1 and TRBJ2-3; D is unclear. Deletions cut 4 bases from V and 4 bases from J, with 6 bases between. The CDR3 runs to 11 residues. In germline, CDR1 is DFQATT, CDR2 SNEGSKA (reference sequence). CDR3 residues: CSAIRADTQYF. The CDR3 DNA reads TGCAGTGCTATTCGCGCAGATACGCAGTATTTT.

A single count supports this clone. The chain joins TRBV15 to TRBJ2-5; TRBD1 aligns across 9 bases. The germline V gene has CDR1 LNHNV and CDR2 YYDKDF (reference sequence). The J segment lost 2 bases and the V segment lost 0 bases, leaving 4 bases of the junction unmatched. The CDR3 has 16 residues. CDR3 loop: CATSRETGTGQETQYF. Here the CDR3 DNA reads TGTGCCACCAGCAGAGAAACCGGGACAGGGCAAGAGACCCAGTACTTC.

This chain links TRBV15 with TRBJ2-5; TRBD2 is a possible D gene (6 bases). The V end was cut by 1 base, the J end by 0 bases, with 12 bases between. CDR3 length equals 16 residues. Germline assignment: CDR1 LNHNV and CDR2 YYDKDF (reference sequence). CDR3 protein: CATSRGGAGYQETQYF. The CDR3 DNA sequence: TGTGCCACCAGCAGAGGAGGGGCGGGGTACCAAGAGACCCAGTACTTC.

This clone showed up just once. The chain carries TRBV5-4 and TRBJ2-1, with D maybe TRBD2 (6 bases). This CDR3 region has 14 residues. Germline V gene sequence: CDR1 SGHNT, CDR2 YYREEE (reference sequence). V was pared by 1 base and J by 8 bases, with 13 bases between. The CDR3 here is CASSLMREGYEQFF. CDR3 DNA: TGTGCCAGCAGCTTGATGCGGGAAGGTTATGAGCAGTTCTTC.

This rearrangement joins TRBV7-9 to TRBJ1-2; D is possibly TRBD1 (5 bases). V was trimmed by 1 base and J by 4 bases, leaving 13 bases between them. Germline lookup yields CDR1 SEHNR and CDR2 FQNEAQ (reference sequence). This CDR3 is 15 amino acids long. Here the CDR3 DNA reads TGTGCCAGCAGCTTAGAGGCGGGGCTAGTCTATGGCTACACCTTC. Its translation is CASSLEAGLVYGYTF.

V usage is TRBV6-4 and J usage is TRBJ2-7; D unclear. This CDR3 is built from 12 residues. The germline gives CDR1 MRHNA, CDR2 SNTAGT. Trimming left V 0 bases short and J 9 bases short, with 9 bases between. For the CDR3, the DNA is TGTGCCAGCAGTGACTCGTTCGGTAGGCAGTACTTC. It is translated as CASSDSFGRQYF.

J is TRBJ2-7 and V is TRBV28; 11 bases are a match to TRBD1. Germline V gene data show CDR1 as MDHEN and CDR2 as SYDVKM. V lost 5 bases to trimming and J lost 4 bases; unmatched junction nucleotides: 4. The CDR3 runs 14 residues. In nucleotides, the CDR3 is TGTGCCAGCAGTCGTGGGACAGGGGGGTACGAGCAGTACTTC. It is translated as CASSRGTGGYEQYF.

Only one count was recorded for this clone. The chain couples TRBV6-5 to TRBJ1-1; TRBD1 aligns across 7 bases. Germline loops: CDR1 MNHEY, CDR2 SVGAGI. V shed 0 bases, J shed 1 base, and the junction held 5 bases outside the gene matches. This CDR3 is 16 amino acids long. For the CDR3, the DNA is TGTGCCAGCAGTTACTCTTCAGGGGGGTGGAACACTGAAGCTTTCTTT. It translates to CASSYSSGGWNTEAFF.